The 18 T cell receptor beta chains listed next were all sequenced from one sample in a study of T cells in Graves' hyperthyroidism and ophthalmopathy (dated by TCRdb to between 2018 and 2021). Library method: multiplex PCR. Sequencing used an Illumina HiSeq 2000. The TCR beta CDR3 regions were amplified from the RNA transcripts. The TCR CDR3 was subjected to a first round of RT-PCR using the HTBI primer set and the Qiagen OneStep RT-PCR kit. TCRdb's own reprocessing of the public reads used fastp at Q25 and MiXCR and kept productive beta chains. Duplicate CDR3 protein sequences are folded into a single record with the most common DNA and genes. This sample has 380,000 or so distinct CDR3 sequences in its table, and about 14% of those were observed once. The ten largest clonotypes hold about 22% of the sample. Sequenced sample: blood. All receptors derive from a woman younger than 45 with Graves' hyperthyroidism.

This rearrangement joins TRBV7-9 to TRBJ2-1; TRBD1 agrees at 9 bases. This CDR3 region has 15 residues. V lost 5 bases and J lost 3; bases outside the gene matches: 5. Looked up from germline, CDR1 is SEHNR and CDR2 is FQNEAQ (reference sequence). The CDR3 here is CASSNRDRDYNEQFF. The CDR3 DNA reads TGTGCCAGCAGCAACCGGGACAGGGACTACAATGAGCAGTTCTTC. Full variable domain (remainder filled in from reference TRBV7-9 and TRBJ2-1): DTGVSQNPRHKITKRGQNVTFRCDPISEHNRLYWYRQTLGQGPEFLTYFQNEAQLEKSRLLSDRFSAERPKGSFSTLEIQRTEQGDSAMYLCASSNRDRDYNEQFFGPGTRLTVL.

This chain uses TRBV20-1 with TRBJ1-5, with D tentatively TRBD1 (6 bases). The V end was cut by 5 bases, the J end by 9 bases, with 20 bases between. The CDR3 is 14 residues long. Germline CDR1 is DFQATT and CDR2 is SNEGSKA (reference sequence). The CDR3 sequence is CSASSGDTDWPQHF. The CDR3 nucleotides read TGCAGTGCTTCCTCGGGGGACACCGATTGGCCCCAGCATTTT.

In this sample, this clonotype turned up many times. The chain recombines TRBV11-2 with TRBJ2-1; perhaps D is TRBD1 or TRBD2 (5 bases each). The CDR3 has 16 amino acids. Germline V gene data show CDR1 as SGHAT and CDR2 as FQNNGV. The germline V and J ends were trimmed by 8 bases and 0 bases, with 17 bases remaining between them. The CDR3, as DNA: TGTGCCAGCGGCCTGTTAGGGACCAGCTCCTACAATGAGCAGTTCTTC. Translation: CASGLLGTSSYNEQFF.

The chain uses TRBV6-1 and TRBJ1-1; D is ambiguous. Germline CDR1 and CDR2: MNHNS and SASEGT. The CDR3 consists of 13 residues. V was pared by 6 bases and J by 4 bases, with 12 bases between. The CDR3 DNA follows: TGTGCCAGCAGGCGCGACCGACTCACTGAAGCTTTCTTT. Its translation is CASRRDRLTEAFF.

Ten or more counts support this clonotype. The rearrangement joins TRBV28 to TRBJ2-3, with D perhaps given as TRBD1 or TRBD2 (5 bases each). This CDR3 has 12 amino acids. Trimming left V 10 bases short and J 4 bases short, with 12 bases between. The germline V gene has CDR1 MDHEN and CDR2 SYDVKM. The CDR3 sequence: CATDLGADTQYF. The CDR3 DNA follows: TGTGCCACCGACTTGGGGGCAGATACGCAGTATTTT.

This clonotype has a count of ten or more. The V call is TRBV5-1, the J call TRBJ2-7, with D possibly TRBD1 on 6 matching bases. This CDR3 contains 17 residues. V shed 1 base and J shed 2 bases, with 19 bases lying between them. Per germline, CDR1 SGHRS and CDR2 YFSETQ. DNA of the CDR3: TGCGCCAGCAGCTTGACGGCTTTACAGGGTAGGACCTACGAGCAGTACTTC. This gives the protein CASSLTALQGRTYEQYF.

This clonotype was observed many times. The chain joins TRBV20-1 to TRBJ2-1; 9 bases match TRBD2. The CDR3 runs to 18 residues. Germline values: CDR1 DFQATT, CDR2 SNEGSKA (reference sequence). Losses at the gene ends were 0 bases for V and 7 bases for J; bases not matched to a gene: 16. CDR3 in DNA: TGCAGTGCTAGAGATCATCAAGGCGGGAGGGCCATTGTGAATGAGCAGTTCTTC. As protein: CSARDHQGGRAIVNEQFF.

The rearrangement joins TRBV5-5 to TRBJ2-2; D gene ambiguous. Trimming pared 4 bases from V and 0 bases from J, leaving 16 bases between. The germline gives CDR1 SGHKS, CDR2 YYEKEE (reference sequence). The CDR3 extends over 17 amino acids. The CDR3 DNA reads TGTGCCAGCAGCCGTTGGGAAGAGGCGGCGAACACCGGGGAGCTGTTTTTT. This sequence encodes CASSRWEEAANTGELFF.

This sequence joins TRBV5-1 and TRBJ1-6, with D perhaps TRBD1 (6 bases). Germline V gene sequence: CDR1 SGHRS, CDR2 YFSETQ. V lost 4 bases and J 6 bases, leaving 11 bases between the germline ends. The CDR3 runs 14 residues. Here the CDR3 reads CASSPRGLNSPLHF. The CDR3 DNA follows: TGCGCCAGCAGCCCCAGGGGCCTTAATTCACCCCTCCACTTT. The full variable domain, completed using reference TRBV5-1 and TRBJ1-6, is KAGVTQTPRYLIKTRGQQVTLSCSPISGHRSVSWYQQTPGQGLQFLFEYFSETQRNKGNFPGRFSGRQFSNSRSEMNVSTLELGDSALYLCASSPRGLNSPLHFGNGTRLTVT.

In its sample, this clonotype was seen many times. V is TRBV27 and J is TRBJ2-2, with no clear D. V dropped 3 bases and J dropped 4 bases, with 9 bases sitting between them. CDR3 length: 14 amino acids. Germline lookup yields CDR1 MNHEY and CDR2 SMNVEV (reference sequence). The CDR3 bases are TGTGCCAGCAGTTTGAGGCTCTCCACCGGGGAGCTGTTTTTT. Encoded protein: CASSLRLSTGELFF.

About this clonotype: A read error may explain this, as a much larger clone is one base away. The chain uses TRBV2 and TRBJ2-1, with D tentatively TRBD1 or TRBD2 (5 bases each). Per the germline V gene, CDR1 is SNHLY and CDR2 is FYNNEI. The CDR3 extends over 12 amino acids. Trimming removed 8 bases at V and 5 bases at J, with 10 bases between. The CDR3 sequence: CASRQRDNEQFF. CDR3 in DNA: TGTGCCAGCCGACAGAGGGACAATGAGCAGTTCTTC.

The chain couples TRBV20-1 to TRBJ1-4; no definite D call. CDR1 and CDR2 from the germline V gene are DFQATT and SNEGSKA (reference sequence). The CDR3 runs to 13 residues. V was shortened by 2 bases and J by 3 bases, with 7 bases between the two germline ends. The CDR3 coding sequence is TGCAGTGCTAGATGGGTCTCTAATGAAAAACTGTTTTTT. Its protein product is CSARWVSNEKLFF.

This clonotype has only a few counts. This rearrangement joins TRBV11-2 to TRBJ2-2, with D possibly being TRBD1 (5 bases). Germline V gives CDR1 SGHAT, CDR2 FQNNGV. Between the trimmed V and J ends, which lost 3 bases and 2 bases, there was a span of 10 bases. This CDR3 is 15 amino acids long. DNA of the CDR3: TGTGCCAGCAGCTTCGTTAGGGGTAACACCGGGGAGCTGTTTTTT. Its translation is CASSFVRGNTGELFF.

The rearrangement joins TRBV30 to TRBJ1-6; D gene uncertain. The CDR3 spans 14 residues. Trimming cost V 3 bases and J 3 bases, with 9 bases left between them. Germline V gene data show CDR1 as GTSNPN and CDR2 as SVGIG (reference sequence). CDR3 region: CAWRMVLYNSPLHF. Written as DNA, the CDR3 is TGTGCCTGGAGAATGGTACTCTATAATTCACCCCTCCACTTT.

The rearrangement uses TRBV7-2 and TRBJ2-1; perhaps TRBD2 as D (5 bases). Trimming shortened V by 1 base and J by 2 bases, and 12 bases separated the two germline ends. Germline CDR1 SGHTA, CDR2 FQGNSA. The CDR3 sequence is 16 residues long. The CDR3: CASSLGAETTYNEQFF. The CDR3 coding sequence is TGTGCCAGCAGCTTAGGGGCAGAGACTACCTACAATGAGCAGTTCTTC.

The genes are TRBV24-1 and TRBJ2-3; no reliable D call. The germline CDR1 and CDR2 sequences are KGHDR and SFDVKD. Trimming shortened V by 9 bases and J by 1 base, and 10 bases separated the two germline ends. The length of the CDR3 is 13 residues. CDR3 bases: TGTGCCACCCGGAGAGTCGGCACAGATACGCAGTATTTT. Protein product: CATRRVGTDTQYF.

This clonotype was counted many times. This chain links TRBV6-1 with TRBJ2-7, with D perhaps given as TRBD1 or TRBD2 (5 bases each). The CDR3 extends over 17 amino acids. Trimming pared 5 bases from V and 0 bases from J, leaving 20 bases between. Germline V CDR1 and CDR2: MNHNS, SASEGT. The DNA for the CDR3 is TGTGCCAGCAGTTCCCCCGGGACCGTCGCCAACTCCTACGAGCAGTACTTC. Translated: CASSSPGTVANSYEQYF.

Many counts were recorded for this clonotype. The rearrangement links TRBV28 to TRBJ1-5, with D tentatively TRBD1 (5 bases). Trimming pared 3 bases from V and 9 bases from J, leaving 6 bases between. The CDR3 has 11 amino acids. Germline V CDR1 and CDR2: MDHEN, SYDVKM. Here the CDR3 reads CASSFDRPQHF. CDR3 bases: TGTGCCAGCAGTTTTGACAGGCCCCAGCATTTT.